This T cell receptor beta chain is drawn from a study of blood T cells in healthy people across ages. The CDR3 is 15 amino acids. In germline, CDR1 is SGHKS, CDR2 YYEKEE (reference sequence). A note on this clonotype: Its antigen is still unknown.

Study-level findings and limits: Per million T cells, TCR beta diversity dropped about linearly as age rose. PBMCs were not sorted, which prevented a conclusive comparison of naive versus antigen-experienced cells.

The donors, healthy Caucasians from Russia, were aged 6 to 90. The authors extracted at least 5 micrograms of total RNA per sample. A J-beta primer mix and a sample-barcoded 5' primer were used in a second PCR of about 7 to 12 cycles. TCRdb re-called the 5' RACE reads with MiXCR, one entry per CDR3 protein. This sample has about 680,000 distinct CDR3 sequences; about half occur once, and the top ten carry about 32%. This clonotype was sampled from a woman aged 55-70 years in good health. The sample taken for sequencing was blood. This chain connects TRBV5-5 to TRBJ2-1; no firm D call. The closer fit of TRBJ2-7 to the DNA end suggests the J call may be wrong. The CDR3 loop is CASSLGSGVYNEQYF. In nucleotides, the CDR3 is TGTGCCAGCAGCTTGGGGTCAGGAGTCTACAATGAGCAGTACTTC.